This entry concerns a single TCR beta chain. What it recognizes is unknown. This CDR3 is built from 13 residues. This entry comes from a study of T cells expressing NK-cell markers. At the level of the study: All TCR beta repertoires analysed originated from sorted CD3+CD56+NKG2C+, CD3+CD56+NKG2C- and CD3+CD56-NKG2C+ T cells. HCMV seropositivity marked seven of the eight sequenced donors; one was seronegative. Findings of the study overall: The CD3+CD56-NKG2C+ fraction of a handful of donors was also led by these clonotypes.

5'RACE template switching built TCR beta cDNA with unique molecular identifiers. Reprocessing the 5' RACE reads, TCRdb reports a single entry for every CDR3 protein and omits DNA. The specimen's table records 450,000 to 600,000 distinct CDR3 sequences. This chain links TRBV12-3 or TRBV12-4 with TRBJ2-5; the TRBD2 assignment by TCRdb is unverifiable without DNA. The source is a young man in good health. The sample comprised blood T cells: a sorted CD56 or NKG2C T cell subset, CD4+ or CD8+ T cells, or bulk PBMC T cells (not recorded which). CDR3 region: CASRSTSTLTQYF.